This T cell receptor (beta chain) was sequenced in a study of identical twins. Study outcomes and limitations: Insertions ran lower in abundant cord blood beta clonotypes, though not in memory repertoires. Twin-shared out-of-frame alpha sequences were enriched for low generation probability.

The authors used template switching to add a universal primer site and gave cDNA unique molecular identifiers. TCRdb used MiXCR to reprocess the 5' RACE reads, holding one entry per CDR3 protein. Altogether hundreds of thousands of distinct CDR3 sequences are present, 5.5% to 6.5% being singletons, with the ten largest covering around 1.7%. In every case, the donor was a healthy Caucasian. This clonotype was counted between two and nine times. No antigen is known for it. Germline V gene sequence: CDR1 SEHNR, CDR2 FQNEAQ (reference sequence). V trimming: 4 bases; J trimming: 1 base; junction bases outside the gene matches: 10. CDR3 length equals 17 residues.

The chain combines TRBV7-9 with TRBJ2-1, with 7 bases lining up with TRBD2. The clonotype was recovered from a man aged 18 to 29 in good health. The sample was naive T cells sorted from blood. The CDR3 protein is CASSSLTGAGSYNEQFF. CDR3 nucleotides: TGTGCCAGCAGCTCCCTCACCGGAGCGGGGTCCTACAATGAGCAGTTCTTC.